The 24 T cell receptor beta chains presented below share a single source sample, sequenced in a study of blood T cell repertoires in COVID-19. This table comes from immunoSEQ multiplex PCR, and its TCRdb copy is limited to in-frame clones, with some not included. The sample lists about 83,000 clones; around 86% were seen once. The material sequenced was peripheral blood. The receptor set was obtained from a man in his fifties with active COVID-19.

V usage is TRBV27 and J usage is TRBJ1-6; 7 positions match TRBD1. This CDR3 spans 15 amino acids. With V trimmed by 5 bases and J by 5 bases, 6 bases remained unmatched. Germline V gene sequence: CDR1 MNHEY, CDR2 SMNVEV (reference sequence). The CDR3 loop reads CASSPLDRDNSPLHF. The CDR3 DNA follows: TGTGCCAGCAGTCCACTCGACAGGGATAATTCACCCCTCCACTTT.

A remark on this clone: The same CDR3 also results from other DNA sequences found in this sample. The rearrangement joins TRBV24-1 to TRBJ1-3; no definite D call. The CDR3 runs to 15 residues. Trimming cost V 3 bases and J 4 bases, with 12 bases left between them. Germline loops: CDR1 KGHDR, CDR2 SFDVKD. The CDR3 spells CATSDPRGSGNTIYF. The CDR3 DNA reads as TGTGCCACCAGTGATCCGCGAGGGTCAGGAAACACCATATATTTT.

V gene TRBV28 combines with J gene TRBJ2-1; 8 bases are a match to TRBD2. The CDR3 consists of 16 residues. Trimming cost V 5 bases and J 5 bases; bases outside gene matches: 11. Germline assignment: CDR1 MDHEN and CDR2 SYDVKM. The CDR3, as DNA: TGTGCCAGCAGTCCATCCCCACTAGCGGTAAACAATGAGCAGTTCTTC. Its protein product is CASSPSPLAVNNEQFF.

The J gene is TRBJ2-3, the V gene TRBV6-6, with D possibly TRBD1 on 6 matching bases. Germline lookup yields CDR1 MNHNY and CDR2 SVGAGI (reference sequence). V gave up 4 bases and J gave up 0 bases, with 11 bases separating them. The CDR3 sequence is 15 residues long. The CDR3 sequence: CASSLTGASTDTQYF. CDR3 bases: TGTGCCAGCAGTTTGACAGGAGCTAGCACAGATACGCAGTATTTT.

The rearrangement uses TRBV7-9 and TRBJ1-2; D perhaps matches TRBD1 (6 bases). V lost 10 bases and J 5 bases, leaving 17 bases between the germline ends. The CDR3 length is 13 residues. Germline-derived CDR1 and CDR2 are SEHNR and FQNEAQ (reference sequence). This CDR3 reads CATSERGIYGYTF. The DNA of the CDR3 is TGTGCCACCTCCGAGAGGGGGATTTATGGCTACACCTTC.

This clone counts as medium-sized. V and J are TRBV29-1 and TRBJ2-2, with 9 bases identical to TRBD1. V trimming: 7 bases; J trimming: 4 bases; junction bases outside the gene matches: 4. The length of the CDR3 is 13 residues. Germline V gene lookup returns CDR1 SQVTM and CDR2 ANQGSEA. In DNA, the CDR3 is TGCAGCGGGGGACAGGGCGCCACCGGGGAGCTGTTTTTT. Translation gives CSGGQGATGELFF.

This chain connects TRBV24-1 to TRBJ2-1; D gene uncertain. V was trimmed by 6 bases and J by 3 bases, leaving 2 bases between them. The CDR3 spans 11 residues. Germline V lookup: CDR1 KGHDR, CDR2 SFDVKD. The CDR3 sequence: CATSHYNEQFF. In DNA, the CDR3 is TGTGCCACCAGTCACTACAATGAGCAGTTCTTC.

The chain recombines TRBV30 with TRBJ2-7; 10 bases are a match to TRBD1. With V trimmed by 3 bases and J by 7 bases, 18 bases remained unmatched. The CDR3 consists of 17 residues. The germline gives CDR1 GTSNPN, CDR2 SVGIG (reference sequence). CDR3 in amino acids: CAWSTKTGQGGSREQYF. CDR3 nucleotides: TGTGCCTGGAGCACGAAGACAGGACAGGGGGGATCGCGGGAGCAGTACTTC.

The CDR3 sequence is CASSYSVDSQTYEQYF. Here the CDR3 DNA reads TGTGCCAGCAGTTACTCGGTCGACAGCCAAACCTACGAGCAGTACTTC. This sequence joins TRBV6-2 or TRBV6-3 and TRBJ2-7, with a weak D call TRBD1 (5 bases). The CDR3 spans 16 residues. Germline CDR1 MNHEY, CDR2 SVGEGT. The germline V and J ends were trimmed by 0 bases and 2 bases, with 14 bases remaining between them.

This clone was detected only once. The chain joins TRBV3-1 (or the pseudogene TRBV3-2) to TRBJ1-3; D gene uncertain. Germline-derived CDR1 and CDR2 are LGHDT and YNNKEL (reference sequence). The CDR3 contains 15 residues. The V end was cut by 1 base, the J end by 5 bases, with 12 bases between. This CDR3 reads CASSQVYGPRNTIYF. In nucleotides, the CDR3 is TGTGCCAGCAGCCAAGTATACGGTCCGAGAAACACCATATATTTT.

The chain employs TRBV5-6 and TRBJ2-1; the D gene is possibly TRBD1 (5 bases). The CDR3 is 16 residues long. Germline CDR1 SGHDT, CDR2 YYEEEE. V lost 0 bases and J lost 7, with 17 bases in between. CDR3 loop: CASSLVARSPGNEQFF. The CDR3 DNA follows: TGTGCCAGCAGCTTGGTGGCGCGGTCCCCAGGGAATGAGCAGTTCTTC.

The chain combines TRBV4-3 with TRBJ2-1; no clear D gene. Germline V gene lookup returns CDR1 LGHNA and CDR2 YSLEER. The V end was cut by 1 base, the J end by 7 bases, with 5 bases between. The CDR3 totals 12 residues. The chain's CDR3 is CASSQVRNEQFF. The CDR3 region has the DNA TGCGCCAGCAGCCAAGTTAGAAATGAGCAGTTCTTC.

V and J are TRBV15 and TRBJ2-3; 10 nucleotides match TRBD2. CDR1 and CDR2 from the germline V gene are LNHNV and YYDKDF (reference sequence). Trimming took 7 bases from V and 0 from J; bases not matched to a gene: 10. This CDR3 region has 17 residues. In DNA, the CDR3 is TGTGCCACCAAGAACCGGCTAGCGGGGGCCAGCACAGATACGCAGTATTTT. Protein: CATKNRLAGASTDTQYF.

J is TRBJ1-4 and V is TRBV7-2; unclear D gene. Germline CDR1 and CDR2: SGHTA and FQGNSA. The V and J ends lost 2 bases and 8 bases respectively, with 12 bases between them. The CDR3 is made up of 14 amino acids. The CDR3 region has the DNA TGTGCCAGCAGCTTACCTCCGGTGGTGGAAAAACTGTTTTTT. Protein sequence: CASSLPPVVEKLFF.

The V gene is TRBV5-1, the J gene TRBJ1-1; D may be TRBD1 (6 bases). Germline V gene lookup returns CDR1 SGHRS and CDR2 YFSETQ. The V gene lost 3 bases and the J gene lost 1 base, with 7 bases spanning the gap. There are 13 residues in the CDR3. CDR3 region: CASSWDTNTEAFF. The CDR3 DNA reads as TGCGCCAGCAGCTGGGACACGAACACTGAAGCTTTCTTT.

Here the CDR3 reads CASATPGCEQYF. CDR3 DNA: TGTGCCAGCGCTACTCCAGGGTGCGAGCAGTACTTC. V gene TRBV21-1 combines with J gene TRBJ2-7; TRBD1, as called in the table, went unchecked against the DNA. TRBV21-1 is a pseudogene locus. The CDR3 loop spans 12 amino acids.

This sequence joins TRBV6-6 and TRBJ1-5, with a weak D call TRBD1 (5 bases). The CDR3 contains 14 residues. V was cut by 4 bases and J by 10 bases, with 17 bases left in between. Germline V CDR1 and CDR2: MNHNY, SVGAGI (reference sequence). The CDR3 is CASSSRTLNRPQHF. DNA for the CDR3: TGTGCCAGCAGTTCCCGGACACTGAATCGTCCCCAGCATTTT.

The chain has TRBV6-2 or TRBV6-3 and TRBJ2-7; D remains ambiguous. The V and J ends lost 0 bases and 7 bases respectively, with 7 bases between them. The length of the CDR3 is 12 residues. Germline assignment: CDR1 MNHEY and CDR2 SVGEGT. In nucleotides, the CDR3 is TGTGCCAGCAGTTACTCGACTTCAGAGCAGTACTTC. It encodes CASSYSTSEQYF.

The chain couples TRBV2 to TRBJ2-7; 14 bases agree with TRBD2. Per germline, CDR1 SNHLY and CDR2 FYNNEI. The CDR3 spans 19 residues. V trimming: 6 bases; J trimming: 4 bases; junction bases outside the gene matches: 17. The chain's CDR3 is CASRPRGLAGVNGDYEQYF. The CDR3 coding sequence is TGTGCCAGCAGGCCCCGGGGACTAGCGGGAGTAAATGGGGATTACGAGCAGTACTTC.

This chain connects TRBV4-3 to TRBJ2-2, with TRBD1 identical over 8 bases. V lost 0 bases, J lost 3 bases, and 3 bases stayed unmatched. CDR1 is LGHNA, CDR2 YSLEER, per germline. The CDR3 length is 16 residues. As DNA, the CDR3 is TGCGCCAGCAGCCAAGATTTGGACAGGGACACCGGGGAGCTGTTTTTT. This sequence encodes CASSQDLDRDTGELFF.

CDR3 protein: CASGDSVKGYTF. The CDR3 DNA follows: TGTGCCAGCGGGGACAGTGTGAAAGGCTACACCTTC. J is TRBJ1-2 and V is TRBV28; 7 bases fit TRBD1. This CDR3 region has 12 residues. Germline CDR1 is MDHEN and CDR2 is SYDVKM. V lost 8 bases and J lost 8; bases outside the gene matches: 8.

This clone was picked up a small number of times. The DNA for the CDR3 is TGTGCCAGCAGAGGGGACAGGGACATAGATGGCTACACCTTC. It specifies CASRGDRDIDGYTF. V is TRBV7-9 and J is TRBJ1-2, with 9 bases fitting TRBD1. This CDR3 has 14 residues. Germline loops: CDR1 SEHNR, CDR2 FQNEAQ (reference sequence). V lost 6 bases and J lost 6; bases outside the gene matches: 8.

The chain has TRBV5-1 and TRBJ2-2; D perhaps matches TRBD1 (6 bases). Looked up from germline, CDR1 is SGHRS and CDR2 is YFSETQ. Trimming took off 3 bases at V and 0 bases at J, with 12 bases between the two ends. CDR3 size: 16 residues. CDR3 coding DNA: TGCGCCAGCAGCTCCACAGGGAACCCGAACACCGGGGAGCTGTTTTTT. It yields the protein CASSSTGNPNTGELFF.

V usage is TRBV6-5 and J usage is TRBJ2-7; D unclear. Germline V CDR1 and CDR2: MNHEY, SVGAGI. This CDR3 is 11 amino acids long. V shed 3 bases and J shed 5 bases, with 5 bases lying between them. CDR3 nucleotides: TGTGCCAGCAGTTATCTAAACGAGCAGTACTTC. It codes for CASSYLNEQYF.